This TCR beta chain was recorded in a study of response to subunit inactivated influenza vaccine. Study-wide results and caveats: Every seasonal influenza vaccination brings in few new T cells, the authors suggested.

Of note for this clonotype: Antigen: not known.

TCRdb analysed the RT-PCR reads with MiXCR anew, one entry per CDR3 protein. Counted here are 300,000 to 350,000 distinct CDR3 sequences, 20% to 25% occurring once; the ten biggest clones make up about a tenth. Germline V gives CDR1 MNHEY, CDR2 SMNVEV (reference sequence). Trimming cost V 6 bases and J 6 bases, with 18 bases left between them. This CDR3 is 15 amino acids long. This sequence joins TRBV27 and TRBJ1-5, with a possible D match to TRBD1 (6 bases). Sequenced here: PBMCs from blood, sampled 21 months after vaccination. This sequence originates from a man aged 50 to 69 who received an inactivated influenza vaccine. The CDR3 sequence: CASRPRGAGFQPQHF. As DNA, the CDR3 is TGTGCCAGCAGGCCTCGGGGGGCAGGGTTTCAGCCCCAGCATTTT.